Shown below are 6 T cell receptor beta chains from a single sample sequenced in a study of blood T cell repertoires in COVID-19. The repertoire was sequenced with immunoSEQ multiplex PCR; TCRdb's copy has only in-frame clones and lacks some. The sample lists roughly 200,000 clones, about 88% occurring once. Sequenced: peripheral blood. All receptors come from a man in his 70s with acute or convalescent COVID-19.

The V call is TRBV6-5, the J call TRBJ1-3; a weak D match, TRBD1 (6 bases). Germline V gene lookup returns CDR1 MNHEY and CDR2 SVGAGI. V was shortened by 0 bases and J by 4 bases, with 13 bases between the two germline ends. The CDR3 runs to 16 residues. CDR3 region: CASSYSWTDGGNTIYF. The CDR3 region has the DNA TGTGCCAGCAGTTACTCGTGGACAGACGGCGGAAACACCATATATTTT.

The chain links TRBV5-6 to TRBJ2-7; 7 nucleotides agree with TRBD1. CDR3 length: 15 amino acids. V trimming: 4 bases; J trimming: 5 bases; junction bases outside the gene matches: 12. The germline V gene has CDR1 SGHDT and CDR2 YYEEEE. CDR3 loop: CASSLALQGLNEQYF. Written as DNA, the CDR3 is TGTGCCAGCAGCCTGGCGTTACAGGGGCTTAACGAGCAGTACTTC.

The chain joins TRBV7-2 to TRBJ2-7, with D possibly TRBD2 on 5 matching bases. Germline V gene sequence: CDR1 SGHTA, CDR2 FQGNSA. This CDR3 is built from 18 residues. V lost 2 bases to trimming and J lost 4 bases, with 24 bases between them. CDR3 sequence: CASSLRGFSRDYVYEQYF. The CDR3 region has the DNA TGTGCCAGCAGCTTACGAGGTTTTTCGAGGGATTACGTTTACGAGCAGTACTTC. The entire variable domain, with the rest obtained from reference TRBV7-2 and TRBJ2-7, is as follows: GAGVSQSPSNKVTEKGKDVELRCDPISGHTALYWYRQSLGQGLEFLIYFQGNSAPDKSGLPSDRFSAERTGGSVSTLTIQRTQQEDSAVYLCASSLRGFSRDYVYEQYFGPGTRLTVT.

The chain links TRBV7-2 to TRBJ2-5; 9 bases are shared with TRBD1. Germline V gene sequence: CDR1 SGHTA, CDR2 FQGNSA. J was trimmed by 4 bases and V by 0 bases; bases with no gene match: 6. The length of the CDR3 is 16 residues. The CDR3 spells CASSLADRGSLETQYF. CDR3 in DNA: TGTGCCAGCAGCTTAGCCGACAGGGGGTCTCTAGAGACCCAGTACTTC.

This CDR3 is CASSPLDREGYEQYF. CDR3 coding DNA: TGTGCCAGCAGCCCCCTGGACAGGGAAGGCTACGAGCAGTACTTC. The chain carries TRBV28 and TRBJ2-7; 8 positions agree with TRBD1. This CDR3 region has 15 residues. Per germline, CDR1 MDHEN and CDR2 SYDVKM. V lost 6 bases to trimming and J lost 3 bases; unmatched junction nucleotides: 10.

This clone has just one count. The V call is TRBV7-9, the J call TRBJ2-1, with 11 positions matching TRBD2. CDR1 and CDR2 from the germline V gene are SEHNR and FQNEAQ (reference sequence). V shed 5 bases and J 6 bases; nucleotides not matched to a gene: 6. The CDR3 contains 15 residues. The CDR3: CASSQGTSGGNEQFF. CDR3 DNA: TGTGCCAGCAGCCAAGGGACTAGCGGAGGCAATGAGCAGTTCTTC. The variable domain in full, with the rest retrieved from reference TRBV7-9 and TRBJ2-1, is DTGVSQNPRHKITKRGQNVTFRCDPISEHNRLYWYRQTLGQGPEFLTYFQNEAQLEKSRLLSDRFSAERPKGSFSTLEIQRTEQGDSAMYLCASSQGTSGGNEQFFGPGTRLTVL.